The source of this TCR beta chain is a study of shared clonotypes between healthy human individuals. Background on the study: The cohort had two women and a few men, ages 18 to 49. Study-level results: Clonotypes that were shared across four donors made up about 5.1% of naive CD4 clonotypes. Few donors restricted represented genetic and exposure-history diversity.

The CDR3 totals 13 residues. The germline V gene has CDR1 LNHDA and CDR2 SQIVND (reference sequence). Trimming took 7 bases from V and 7 from J; bases not matched to a gene: 8. On this clone itself: What it binds is unknown.

Produced via immunoSEQ multiplex PCR; TCRdb's table is partial and in-frame only. The data contain roughly 1.5 million clones, around 98% of them singletons. CD4+ cells yielded CD45RA+ naive and CD45RA-negative memory subsets. The sequenced material came from naive CD4+ T cells sorted from blood. Subset defined: CD45RA+ positively selected. This TCR derives from a man aged 30 to 39 in good health. The chain links TRBV19 to TRBJ2-7; 9 bases map to TRBD2. The CDR3 sequence: CASNSGRPGEQYF. In DNA, the CDR3 is TGTGCCAGTAATAGCGGGAGACCAGGGGAGCAGTACTTC.